The 13 T cell receptor beta chains below come from one sample, sequenced in a study of CXCR3-negative and CXCR3-positive naive CD8 T cells (dated by TCRdb to the late 2010s). The sequencing machine was a NextSeq 550. The Human TCR Profiling Kit (MiLaboratory) was used to make UMI-labeled 5' RACE TRB cDNA libraries. TCRdb reanalyzed the reads, keeping one entry per CDR3 protein sequence and omitting DNA. The sample's table covers about 40,000 distinct CDR3 sequences. The ten largest account for approximately 8% of the sample. What was sequenced was memory CD8+ T cells from blood. The cell subset or site label, as the study defines it: conventional CD8+ memory T cells (TMEM), sorted as controls. The receptors come from a human donor in good health. Some clones in this sample may be carry-over from other donors' samples.

This chain links TRBV29-1 with TRBJ2-7; TCRdb selects TRBD2, and the lack of DNA leaves this call unchecked. The CDR3 covers 15 residues. Germline assignment: CDR1 SQVTM and CDR2 ANQGSEA. CDR3 region: CSVEVQGGRTYEQYF.

The chain couples TRBV27 to TRBJ1-6; TCRdb's D gene call, TRBD1, goes unchecked for lack of DNA. Per germline, CDR1 MNHEY and CDR2 SMNVEV (reference sequence). The CDR3 has 12 residues. The CDR3 here is CASSPTGSPLHF.

The J gene is TRBJ2-2, the V gene TRBV7-6; the TCRdb call, TRBD2, lacks DNA for checking. CDR3 size: 14 residues. The germline V gene encodes CDR1 SGHVS and CDR2 FNYEAQ. The CDR3 loop reads CASSSLAGVGELFF.

The CDR3 loop is CSVEDSSSGGAWDEQFF. This chain joins TRBV29-1 and TRBJ2-1; TCRdb outputs TRBD2, but without DNA this stays unchecked. Germline CDR1 and CDR2: SQVTM and ANQGSEA. The CDR3 loop spans 17 amino acids.

The chain couples TRBV29-1 to TRBJ2-5; TCRdb selects TRBD1, and the lack of DNA leaves this call unchecked. The germline gives CDR1 SQVTM, CDR2 ANQGSEA. CDR3 size: 15 residues. The CDR3 sequence: CSVDLRGAPQETQYF.

The gene calls are TRBV6-5 and TRBJ1-1; TCRdb picks TRBD1, but there is no DNA to check that call. The CDR3 has 12 residues. Germline V gene sequence: CDR1 MNHEY, CDR2 SVGAGI. The CDR3 sequence: CASRTGGTEAFF.

The genes are TRBV2 and TRBJ1-3. The CDR3 runs to 15 residues. Germline CDR1 is SNHLY and CDR2 is FYNNEI. The CDR3 loop is CASSDGPSSGNTIYF.

This chain joins TRBV7-8 and TRBJ2-2; TCRdb outputs TRBD2, but without DNA this stays unchecked. CDR1 is SGHVS, CDR2 FQNEAQ, per germline. The CDR3 is 15 amino acids. This CDR3 reads CASSLRDSPGGELFF. The complete variable domain, with remaining parts taken from reference TRBV7-8 and TRBJ2-2, reads GAGVSQSPRYKVAKRGQDVALRCDPISGHVSLFWYQQALGQGPEFLTYFQNEAQLDKSGLPSDRFFAERPEGSVSTLKIQRTQQEDSAVYLCASSLRDSPGGELFFGEGSRLTVL.

The chain links TRBV4-3 to TRBJ1-2. Germline V gene data show CDR1 as LGHNA and CDR2 as YSLEER. The CDR3 is 15 amino acids. The CDR3 loop is CASSQDLGPVWGYTF.

The CDR3 is CASSYSPESYEQYF. The chain combines TRBV6-2 or TRBV6-3 with TRBJ2-7; TCRdb designates TRBD1, a call that cannot be tested without DNA. Germline assignment: CDR1 MNHEY and CDR2 SVGEGT. The length of the CDR3 is 14 residues.

The gene calls are TRBV6-2 or TRBV6-3 and TRBJ2-1. The germline CDR1 and CDR2 sequences are MNHEY and SVGEGT. The CDR3 is 16 amino acids. CDR3 in amino acids: CASSYGVEGSYNEQFF.

J is TRBJ2-7 and V is TRBV20-1; TCRdb's D call of TRBD2 is untestable without DNA. Germline V gene sequence: CDR1 DFQATT, CDR2 SNEGSKA (reference sequence). CDR3 length equals 14 residues. The chain's CDR3 is CSARGLAGGYEQYF.

The rearrangement uses TRBV29-1 and TRBJ1-1; TCRdb names TRBD1, which stays unverified in the absence of DNA. Germline V gene sequence: CDR1 SQVTM, CDR2 ANQGSEA. There are 15 residues in the CDR3. The CDR3 region is CSVEASDSMNTEAFF.